Detailed here is one T cell receptor beta chain. A read error may account for a junction end that differs from germline. The sample comes from a study of blood T cell repertoires in COVID-19. The assay was immunoSEQ multiplex PCR, and TCRdb's table has in-frame clones only and misses some. The data contain under 55,000 clones, roughly nine tenths of them seen just once; the ten biggest clones take up around 3.6%. The germline gives CDR1 MNHEY, CDR2 SVGAGI. The CDR3 runs 16 residues. The chain carries TRBV6-5 and TRBJ2-5; 7 bases line up with TRBD1. Input material: peripheral blood. This sequence originates from a human donor in a cohort sampled during active COVID-19. The CDR3 sequence: CASSSWTGHPQGTQYF. CDR3 nucleotide sequence: TGTGCCAGCAGTTCGTGGACAGGCCACCCTCAAGGGACCCAGTACTTC.